This T cell receptor (beta chain) was obtained from a study of graft-versus-host responses after intestinal transplantation. The overall study: Recipients across the board were started on anti-thymocyte globulin induction, then kept on tacrolimus and steroids for two to four years.

The ends were cut back, 4 bases at V and 4 bases at J, with 19 bases in the middle. CDR3 size: 16 residues. The sample holds one count of this clone. As yet, its antigen is unknown. Profiling relied on immunoSEQ multiplex PCR, and the TCRdb table lists in-frame clones only, not all of them. The sample holds 96,000 or so clones, about 90% seen once. The specimen comprised unstimulated CD4+ T cells sorted from spleen or lymph node cells, sampled before intestinal transplant. This chain links TRBV23-1 with TRBJ2-5; a weak D match, TRBD2 (7 bases). TRBV23-1 is an ORF, and what it does is uncertain. The source of this sequence is a human donor who received an intestinal transplant. CDR3 coding DNA: TGCGCCAGCAGTCCCCCCGGAGGGGGGGGCCTAGAGACCCAGTACTTC. The encoded protein is CASSPPGGGGLETQYF.